This T cell receptor beta chain was sequenced for a study of T cells in Graves' hyperthyroidism and ophthalmopathy. Study-wide findings and caveats: Through a model of 13 V-J features, ophthalmopathy was separated from stable hyperthyroidism.

No progression to ophthalmopathy during 18 months of follow-up defined stable disease. Amplified regions were TCR beta CDR3 sequences from RNA transcripts. In the first-round RT-PCR of the TCR CDR3, the HTBI primer set was used. TCRdb independently ran MiXCR on the multiplex PCR reads; one entry per CDR3 protein. The sample gives approximately 870,000 distinct CDR3 sequences, 38% of which show up once; roughly 8.3% is in the top ten. Remarks on this clonotype: Its target is unknown.

The TCR comes from a man younger than 30 with Graves' hyperthyroidism. Sample: blood.

In DNA, the CDR3 is TGTGCCAGCAGTTTCGGGGCCCCAGGAACTGAAGCTTTCTTT. Translated, it gives CASSFGAPGTEAFF. This sequence joins TRBV12-3 or TRBV12-4 and TRBJ1-1; maybe TRBD1 (5 bases). The CDR3 is 14 residues long. Trimming cost V 3 bases and J 5 bases, with 13 bases left between them.